This T cell receptor (beta chain) originates from a study of regulatory T cells in long-lasting Graves disease. CDR3 size: 13 residues. The V and J ends lost 6 bases and 6 bases respectively, with 14 bases between them. CDR3-region Arm-PCR and iRepertoire HTBI primers produced the TCR beta libraries. TCRdb reanalysed the multiplex PCR reads using MiXCR and keeps one entry per CDR3 protein. Of roughly 500,000 distinct CDR3 sequences detected, roughly 21% appear once; the ten largest clones hold less than 9%. This clonotype was seen many times. Regarding time point: persistent/refractory GD, antithyroid drugs over 5 years with positive TRAb. Isolated PBMC RNA provided the starting material for the TCR library.

The sequencing here drew on peripheral blood mononuclear cells (PBMCs), taken when the disease was refractory, from a patient treated with antithyroid drugs. The chain carries TRBV12-3 or TRBV12-4 and TRBJ1-1; the D is unclear. This receptor was obtained from a female donor with Graves disease. CDR3 sequence reads: CASSGGGEAEAFF. As DNA, the CDR3 is TGTGCCAGCAGCGGAGGTGGCGAAGCTGAAGCTTTCTTT.